This TCR beta chain was documented in a study of shared clonotypes between healthy human individuals. In germline, CDR1 is MNHEY, CDR2 SVGAGI. The V and J ends lost 6 bases and 4 bases, in that order; junction bases with no gene match: 6. This CDR3 contains 14 residues. Profiled with immunoSEQ multiplex PCR; TCRdb holds only in-frame clones, not every one. There are 980,000 or so clones in the sample; about 80% occur only once, and around 1.5% lies in the top ten. Each sample came from a Caucasian adult donor living in Nashville, Tennessee. Researchers partitioned CD4+ cells into CD45RA+ naive and CD45RA-negative memory subsets.

The sequence derives from a man aged 18 to 29 in good health. The sequencing input was memory CD4+ T cells sorted from blood. Subset of the sample: CD45RA-negative fraction. V and J are TRBV6-5 and TRBJ2-5; 9 positions match TRBD2. The CDR3 loop is CASRPGLATETQYF. For the CDR3, the DNA is TGTGCCAGCAGACCGGGACTAGCTACAGAGACCCAGTACTTC.